Listed below are T cell receptor beta chains from one sample, sequenced in a study of shared clonotypes between healthy human individuals. TCRdb's table, derived via immunoSEQ multiplex PCR, lists solely in-frame clones and lacks some. The repertoire holds about 1,500,000 clones, roughly 95% seen once, with approximately 1% in the top ten. The specimen was naive CD4+ T cells sorted from blood. The receptors derive from a man younger than 40 in good health. CDR3s include the opening cysteine and the closing phenylalanine or tryptophan. The D gene is left open where the match is weak. Only some rows state a clone size, as once, few, many or a class for expanded clones.

v_call	clone_size	d_call	j_call	cdr3_nt	cdr3_aa
TRBV4-1	.	.	TRBJ1-1	TGCGCCAGCAGCCAACAACAGTCAAACACTGAAGCTTTCTTT	CASSQQQSNTEAFF
TRBV25-1	.	.	TRBJ2-5	TGTGCCAGCAGTGAATCGGTGGGAGTAGGAGAGACCCAGTACTTC	CASSESVGVGETQYF
TRBV4-3	.	.	TRBJ2-2	TGCGCCAGCAGCCAAGATGGGCTTACCGGGGAGCTGTTTTTT	CASSQDGLTGELFF
TRBV5-4	.	.	TRBJ2-1	TGTGCCAGCAGCCTCCACCCGGAGGGCAATGAGCAGTTCTTC	CASSLHPEGNEQFF
TRBV19	.	TRBD1	TRBJ1-5	TGTGCCAGTAGGACAGGGAGAGGAGATCAGCCCCAGCATTTT	CASRTGRGDQPQHF
TRBV7-8	.	.	TRBJ2-3	TGTGCCAGCAGCTTCCTCACAGATACGCAGTATTTT	CASSFLTDTQYF
TRBV19	once	TRBD1	TRBJ2-7	TGTGCCAGTAGAAGACAGGGGCATAACAGCTACGAGCAGTACTTC	CASRRQGHNSYEQYF
TRBV4-2	.	.	TRBJ2-2	TGTGCCAGCAGCCAAGATAGGGCGCCCGGGGAGCTGTTTTTT	CASSQDRAPGELFF
TRBV5-1	.	TRBD2	TRBJ2-1	TGCGCCAGCGTGCCCCTAGCGGGAGTCGCCTACAATGAGCAGTTCTTC	CASVPLAGVAYNEQFF
TRBV7-9	once	TRBD2	TRBJ2-1	TGTGCCAGCAGAACCGGACTAGCGCACAATGAGCAGTTCTTC	CASRTGLAHNEQFF
TRBV5-6	.	TRBD2	TRBJ2-1	TGTGCCAGCAGCTTTCCGGGACTAGCGGGAGGTTACAATGAGCAGTTCTTC	CASSFPGLAGGYNEQFF
TRBV5-1	.	TRBD2	TRBJ2-1	TGCGCCAGCCAGGCTAGCGGCTCTACCTACAATGAGCAGTTCTTC	CASQASGSTYNEQFF
TRBV18	.	.	TRBJ2-7	TGTGCCAGCTCACCCTCCGTGGGGGCGTACGAGCAGTACTTC	CASSPSVGAYEQYF
TRBV2	once	.	TRBJ2-5	TGTGCCAGCAGTGAAGTTCTGGAGACCCAGTACTTC	CASSEVLETQYF
TRBV10-1	.	TRBD2	TRBJ2-7	TGCGCCAGCAGTGTGAGAGCCAGCGGGACTCCCCTCTACGAGCAGTACTTC	CASSVRASGTPLYEQYF
TRBV9	once	.	TRBJ2-3	TGTGCCAGCAGCGTAGAATCTAGAACAGATACGCAGTATTTT	CASSVESRTDTQYF
TRBV18	.	.	TRBJ2-5	TGTGCCAGCTCACCAATCAGGGTTAGCGGACAAGAGACCCAGTACTTC	CASSPIRVSGQETQYF
TRBV7-2	few	.	TRBJ1-2	TGTGCCAGCAGCTTAAGTTGGGGTGACGGCTACACCTTC	CASSLSWGDGYTF
TRBV5-5	.	.	TRBJ2-7	TGTGCCAGCAGCTTGAATTCGGCGGGGCGAGGCTCCTACGAGCAGTACTTC	CASSLNSAGRGSYEQYF
TRBV5-4	.	.	TRBJ2-2	TGTGCCAGCAGCTTGGATCCTACTCCCGGGGAGCTGTTTTTT	CASSLDPTPGELFF
TRBV18	.	TRBD2	TRBJ2-3	TGTGCCAGCTCACCGACTAGCGGGAGGACAGATACGCAGTATTTT	CASSPTSGRTDTQYF
TRBV6-5	.	TRBD2	TRBJ2-2	TGTGCCAGCAGTTACCTAGCGGGAGGGCCTTCCGGGGAGCTGTTTTTT	CASSYLAGGPSGELFF
TRBV5-4	.	TRBD2	TRBJ2-7	TGTGCCAGCAGCTTGGCGGGAGGAGGCGCCTACGAGCAGTACTTC	CASSLAGGGAYEQYF
TRBV18	.	.	TRBJ2-7	TGTGCCAGCTCACCAGGTAAGGGAGGACTTACGGAGCAGTACTTC	CASSPGKGGLTEQYF